These 18 T cell receptor beta chains were all obtained from the same sample, sequenced in a study of blood T cell repertoires in COVID-19. Sequencing used immunoSEQ multiplex PCR; TCRdb keeps in-frame clones, though not all of them. The sample has about 81,000 clones; about 89% are singletons. Source material: peripheral blood. The receptor set was obtained from a man between 65 and 79 years old with active or convalescent COVID-19.

The chain combines TRBV4-2 with TRBJ1-1; D remains ambiguous. The germline V gene encodes CDR1 LGHNA and CDR2 YNFKEQ. The V gene lost 4 bases and the J gene lost 1 base, with 13 bases spanning the gap. This CDR3 is built from 15 residues. CDR3 region: CASSRGGKGNTEAFF. In DNA, the CDR3 is TGTGCCAGCAGCCGAGGCGGGAAGGGGAACACTGAAGCTTTCTTT.

The CDR3 is CASSRDRTGGLGDTQYF. For the CDR3, the DNA is TGTGCCAGCAGCCGGGATCGGACAGGGGGTCTTGGAGATACGCAGTATTTT. The rearrangement links TRBV3-1 (or the pseudogene TRBV3-2) to TRBJ2-3, with 10 bases aligning to TRBD1. V lost 4 bases to trimming and J lost 5 bases; unmatched junction nucleotides: 12. The CDR3 consists of 17 residues. Germline-derived CDR1 and CDR2 are LGHDT and YNNKEL (reference sequence).

The table lists this clone with a few counts. The J gene is TRBJ1-5, the V gene TRBV6-6; the D gene is possibly TRBD1 (6 bases). The V and J ends lost 5 bases and 5 bases respectively, with 13 bases between them. This CDR3 is 14 amino acids long. Germline CDR1 MNHNY, CDR2 SVGAGI (reference sequence). The CDR3 sequence is CASSTGWGDQPQHF. The CDR3 coding sequence is TGTGCCAGCAGTACAGGGTGGGGTGATCAGCCCCAGCATTTT.

J is TRBJ1-2 and V is TRBV12-5; no reliable D call. This CDR3 has 10 residues. The germline V and J ends were trimmed by 3 bases and 13 bases, with 9 bases remaining between them. CDR1 is LGHNT, CDR2 FRNRAP, per germline. The CDR3 coding sequence is TGTGCTAGTGGTTTCGGTCGGTGCACCTTC. It encodes CASGFGRCTF.

V usage is TRBV2 and J usage is TRBJ2-1; 10 nucleotides align to TRBD2. From germline, CDR1 is SNHLY and CDR2 FYNNEI. After removal of 6 bases from V and 6 bases from J, the junction contained 8 bases not matched to a gene. This CDR3 contains 15 residues. The CDR3 bases are TGTGCCAGCAGGCCGGGACTAGCGCGTCGCAATGAGCAGTTCTTC. Translated, it gives CASRPGLARRNEQFF. Filled out from reference TRBV2 and TRBJ2-1, the complete variable domain reads EPEVTQTPSHQVTQMGQEVILRCVPISNHLYFYWYRQILGQKVEFLVSFYNNEISEKSEIFDDQFSVERPDGSNFTLKIRSTKLEDSAMYFCASRPGLARRNEQFFGPGTRLTVL.

V and J are TRBV11-2 and TRBJ1-2; D ambiguous. This CDR3 has 13 residues. Trimming took 5 bases from V and 4 from J, leaving 11 bases between them. CDR1 SGHAT and CDR2 FQNNGV come from the germline V gene. The CDR3 reads CASSPNEGYGYTF. CDR3 bases: TGTGCCAGCAGCCCCAATGAGGGCTATGGCTACACCTTC.

The chain uses TRBV9 and TRBJ2-7, with 8 positions matching TRBD1. Germline CDR1 is SGDLS and CDR2 is YYNGEE. With 4 bases clipped from V and 0 bases from J, the junction kept 15 bases outside the gene matches. The CDR3 consists of 18 residues. CDR3 bases: TGTGCCAGCAGCCTCCGGGACAGGCCCTTCGGGAGCTCCTACGAGCAGTACTTC. Amino acids: CASSLRDRPFGSSYEQYF. The whole variable domain, filled in from reference TRBV9 and TRBJ2-7, reads DSGVTQTPKHLITATGQRVTLRCSPRSGDLSVYWYQQSLDQGLQFLIQYYNGEERAKGNILERFSAQQFPDLHSELNLSSLELGDSALYFCASSLRDRPFGSSYEQYFGPGTRLTVT.

This chain uses TRBV10-1 with TRBJ2-5, with TRBD2 matching over 12 bases. Trimming removed 6 bases from V and 2 bases from J; junction bases left unmatched: 10. CDR3 length: 17 amino acids. Germline CDR1 WNHNN, CDR2 SYGVQD (reference sequence). The CDR3 sequence is CASRPTSGGPKQETQYF. CDR3 DNA: TGCGCCAGCAGACCCACTAGCGGGGGGCCAAAACAAGAGACCCAGTACTTC.

V and J are TRBV19 and TRBJ2-3, with 9 bases fitting TRBD1. The CDR3 contains 15 residues. The trim removed 5 bases at V and 2 bases at J, leaving 5 bases unmatched. Germline loops: CDR1 LNHDA, CDR2 SQIVND (reference sequence). The CDR3 here is CASSPGQGHTDTQYF. The DNA of the CDR3 is TGTGCCAGTAGTCCGGGACAGGGACACACAGATACGCAGTATTTT.

This clone was counted once. This sequence joins TRBV9 and TRBJ2-1, with TRBD2 matching 10 bases. Trimming at V came to 2 bases and at J to 0 bases, leaving 2 bases not matched to a gene. The V gene's germline CDR1 is SGDLS and CDR2 YYNGEE. The CDR3 is 16 residues long. CDR3 sequence reads: CASSVSSGSSYNEQFF. The CDR3 bases are TGTGCCAGCAGCGTGTCTAGCGGGAGCTCCTACAATGAGCAGTTCTTC.

The V and J genes are TRBV6-2 or TRBV6-3 and TRBJ2-7; the match to TRBD1 covers 8 bases. The CDR3 extends over 15 amino acids. CDR1 and CDR2 (germline): MNHEY, SVGEGT. With V trimmed by 2 bases and J by 8 bases, 11 bases remained unmatched. CDR3 DNA sequence: TGTGCCAGCAGTTACGAAGCAGGGGGCGGTCTACAGCAGTACTTC. It codes for CASSYEAGGGLQQYF.

The chain has TRBV7-2 and TRBJ2-3, with D uncertain. The CDR3 loop spans 16 amino acids. Germline assignment: CDR1 SGHTA and CDR2 FQGNSA. V gave up 1 base and J gave up 2 bases, with 13 bases separating them. The CDR3 DNA is TGTGCCAGCAGCTTAGACATCCGAACCTTCACAGATACGCAGTATTTT. Translated: CASSLDIRTFTDTQYF. Drawing the rest from reference TRBV7-2 and TRBJ2-3, the complete variable domain is GAGVSQSPSNKVTEKGKDVELRCDPISGHTALYWYRQSLGQGLEFLIYFQGNSAPDKSGLPSDRFSAERTGGSVSTLTIQRTQQEDSAVYLCASSLDIRTFTDTQYFGPGTRLTVL.

The chain employs TRBV12-3 or TRBV12-4 and TRBJ1-1; D remains unclear. V was pared by 3 bases and J by 4 bases, with 9 bases between. The CDR3 length is 13 residues. CDR3 region: CASSFGGITEAFF. The CDR3 DNA sequence: TGTGCCAGCAGTTTTGGCGGGATCACTGAAGCTTTCTTT.

V and J are TRBV5-1 and TRBJ1-2, with TRBD1 matching over 11 bases. The trim removed 3 bases at V and 2 bases at J, leaving 9 bases unmatched. Germline CDR1 is SGHRS and CDR2 is YFSETQ. The CDR3 runs to 17 residues. This chain's CDR3 is CASSSRDRGRRNYGYTF. CDR3 in DNA: TGCGCCAGCAGCTCCCGGGACAGGGGGAGGAGGAACTATGGCTACACCTTC.

This clone came up a few times. CDR3 loop: CASSNRGSGTGSGGYTF. The CDR3 DNA reads TGTGCCAGTAGTAATCGCGGATCAGGGACAGGGAGTGGGGGCTACACCTTC. The rearrangement links TRBV19 to TRBJ1-2; 9 nucleotides agree with TRBD1. V was pared by 4 bases and J by 8 bases, with 17 bases of the junction left unmatched. The V gene's germline CDR1 is LNHDA and CDR2 SQIVND (reference sequence). The CDR3 spans 17 residues.

The chain joins TRBV27 to TRBJ1-2, with D possibly TRBD1 on 5 matching bases. The germline V gene has CDR1 MNHEY and CDR2 SMNVEV (reference sequence). V shed 6 bases and J shed 6 bases, with 11 bases lying between them. The CDR3 totals 12 residues. CDR3 in amino acids: CASRGLFHGYTF. DNA for the CDR3: TGTGCCAGCAGGGGGCTGTTTCATGGCTACACCTTC.

The rearrangement links TRBV4-1 to TRBJ2-3, with 7 bases fitting TRBD2. The CDR3 spans 15 residues. V gave up 5 bases and J gave up 0 bases; unmatched junction bases: 5. Germline CDR1 and CDR2: MGHRA and YSYEKL. The chain's CDR3 is CASSLYSGSTDTQYF. The CDR3 bases are TGCGCCAGCAGCTTATATAGCGGGAGCACAGATACGCAGTATTTT.

V is TRBV12-5 and J is TRBJ2-1; 8 bases align to TRBD2. V trimming: 4 bases; J trimming: 0 bases; junction bases outside the gene matches: 5. This CDR3 region has 16 residues. CDR1 is LGHNT, CDR2 FRNRAP, per germline. CDR3 DNA: TGTGCTAGTGGTTGGCTGGCGGGGGGCTCCTACAATGAGCAGTTCTTC. As protein: CASGWLAGGSYNEQFF.